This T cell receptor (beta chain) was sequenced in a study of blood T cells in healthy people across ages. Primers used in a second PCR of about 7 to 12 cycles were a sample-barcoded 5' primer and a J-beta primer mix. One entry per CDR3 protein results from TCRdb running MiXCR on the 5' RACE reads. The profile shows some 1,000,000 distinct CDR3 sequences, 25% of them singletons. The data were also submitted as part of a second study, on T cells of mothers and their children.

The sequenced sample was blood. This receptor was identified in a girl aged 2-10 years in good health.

CDR3 protein: CASTPFGEGASTDTQYF. For the CDR3, the DNA is TGTGCCAGCACCCCCTTTGGGGAGGGGGCGAGCACAGATACGCAGTATTTT. The V call is TRBV12-3 or TRBV12-4, the J call TRBJ2-3; either TRBD1 or TRBD2 may fit D (7 bases each). The CDR3 is 17 residues long. Trimming pared 7 bases from V and 0 bases from J, leaving 20 bases between.